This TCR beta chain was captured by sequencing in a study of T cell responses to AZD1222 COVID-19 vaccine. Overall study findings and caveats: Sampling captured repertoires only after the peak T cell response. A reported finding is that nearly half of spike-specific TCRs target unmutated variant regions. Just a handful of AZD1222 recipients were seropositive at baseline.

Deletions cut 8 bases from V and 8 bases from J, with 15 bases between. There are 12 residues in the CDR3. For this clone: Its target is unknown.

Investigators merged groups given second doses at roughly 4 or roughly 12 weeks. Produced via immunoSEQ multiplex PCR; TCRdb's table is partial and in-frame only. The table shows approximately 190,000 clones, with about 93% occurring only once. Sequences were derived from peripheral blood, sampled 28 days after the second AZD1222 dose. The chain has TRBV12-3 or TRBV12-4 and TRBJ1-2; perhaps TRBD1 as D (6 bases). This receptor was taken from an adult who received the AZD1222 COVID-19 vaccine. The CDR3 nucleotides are TGTGCCAGCGCCAATTTAGGGGGGGGCTACACCTTC. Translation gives CASANLGGGYTF.